What follows is one T cell receptor (beta chain) and its context. What it recognizes is unknown. A read error may be the cause here, since a much bigger clone is one base away. During its preparation, the TCRbeta library received unique molecular identifiers. TCRdb fed the PCR reads into MiXCR, producing one record per CDR3 protein. The sample contains approximately 170,000 distinct CDR3 sequences, more than 9.5% of which appear only once. This record comes from a study of T-cell reconstitution after alpha-beta-depleted transplantation in children. General study points: Some patients' high day-60 TCRbeta diversity was attributed to recipient cells surviving conditioning. By one year post-transplant, T-cell counts and diversity largely arose from T cells that were newly produced. There were reportedly several hundred expanded graft clones from which alpha-beta T cells came about two months after transplant.

Trimming at V came to 4 bases and at J to 7 bases, leaving 4 bases not matched to a gene. Germline assignment: CDR1 MNHGY and CDR2 SAAAGT. This CDR3 is built from 14 residues. The specimen comprised PBMCs, sampled before TCRalphabeta/CD19-depleted stem cell transplant. The receptor's source is a boy between 2 and 10 years old with acute myeloid leukemia, due to receive a stem cell transplant. V usage is TRBV6-8 and J usage is TRBJ2-7; 13 bases map to TRBD2. CDR3 residues: CASSSLGLAGEQYV. The CDR3 region has the DNA TGTGCCAGCAGTTCCCTGGGACTAGCGGGGGAGCAGTACGTC.